The 14 T cell receptor beta chains given below trace back to one sample, sequenced in a study of regulatory T cells in long-lasting Graves disease (dated by TCRdb to about 2021). The sample's time point label, decoded: persistent/refractory GD, antithyroid drugs over 5 years with positive TRAb. For both TCR sequencing and RNA sequencing, RNA was extracted from PBMCs in TRIzol. Library preparation employed multiplex PCR. Sequencing took place on an Illumina HiSeq 4000. CDR3 regions were amplified by Arm-PCR with iRepertoire HTBI primers to construct TCR beta libraries. The public reads were run again by TCRdb, first through fastp at Q25 and then through MiXCR, and only productive beta chains were kept. Duplicate CDR3 protein sequences are folded into a single record with the most common DNA and genes. A total of 400,000 to 450,000 distinct CDR3 sequences appear in this sample, roughly a quarter of them only once. The ten largest make up approximately 28% of the sample.

The material was peripheral blood mononuclear cells (PBMCs), obtained when the disease was refractory, from a patient treated with antithyroid drugs. All receptors come from a female donor with Graves disease.

Details on this clonotype: This sequence may be a read error, since a much larger clone differs from it by one base. This CDR3 is missing its conserved last phenylalanine or tryptophan, likely due to a read error. The chain uses TRBV29-1 and TRBJ1-1; no clear D. The length of the CDR3 is 13 residues. The germline V gene encodes CDR1 SQVTM and CDR2 ANQGSEA. V lost 2 bases and J 2 bases, leaving 9 bases between the germline ends. DNA for the CDR3: TGCAGCGTTGAATTAGGGTTTAACACTGAAGCTTTCTCT. Translation: CSVELGFNTEAFS.

V and J are TRBV6-2 or TRBV6-3 and TRBJ1-5; D is unclear. Germline V lookup: CDR1 MNHEY, CDR2 SVGEGT. CDR3 length equals 13 residues. The V end lost 0 bases, the J end lost 5 bases, and 5 bases lay between the germline ends. The CDR3 DNA sequence: TGTGCCAGCAGTTACTCATACGATCAGCCCCAGCATTTT. Its protein is CASSYSYDQPQHF.

There are many counts of this clonotype. The V gene is TRBV12-3 or TRBV12-4, the J gene TRBJ1-1; 9 bases line up with TRBD1. J was trimmed by 5 bases and V by 8 bases; bases with no gene match: 15. The length of the CDR3 is 16 residues. The CDR3 spells CASGRTTGGVETEAFF. The CDR3 region has the DNA TGTGCCAGCGGTAGAACAACAGGGGGCGTGGAGACTGAAGCTTTCTTT.

This clonotype has more than one count but fewer than ten. This chain connects TRBV20-1 to TRBJ1-1; D is ambiguous. Trimming shortened V by 1 base and J by 1 base, and 4 bases separated the two germline ends. The CDR3 is made up of 12 amino acids. Germline V gene data show CDR1 as DFQATT and CDR2 as SNEGSKA (reference sequence). The CDR3 spells CSARGWNTEAFF. The CDR3 DNA reads TGCAGTGCTAGAGGTTGGAACACTGAAGCTTTCTTT.

This clonotype was observed a few times. The chain's CDR3 is CASSMGVGLIEQYF. The CDR3 DNA reads TGCGCCAGCAGCATGGGGGTTGGCCTCATCGAGCAGTACTTC. The chain is built from TRBV5-1 and TRBJ2-7; D might be TRBD1 or TRBD2, each matching 5 bases. From germline, CDR1 is SGHRS and CDR2 YFSETQ. The CDR3 is made up of 14 amino acids. Deletions cut 4 bases from V and 6 bases from J, with 17 bases between. Full variable domain (rest looked up from reference TRBV5-1 and TRBJ2-7): KAGVTQTPRYLIKTRGQQVTLSCSPISGHRSVSWYQQTPGQGLQFLFEYFSETQRNKGNFPGRFSGRQFSNSRSEMNVSTLELGDSALYLCASSMGVGLIEQYFGPGTRLTVT.

This clonotype was detected ten times or more. This chain links TRBV30 with TRBJ1-2, with a tentative D call TRBD1 (6 bases). CDR1 and CDR2 (germline): GTSNPN, SVGIG (reference sequence). V was cut by 3 bases and J by 6 bases, with 11 bases left in between. The CDR3 contains 12 residues. In DNA form, the CDR3 reads TGTGCCTGGAGCCGCGGGGGCCATGGCTACACCTTC. This gives the protein CAWSRGGHGYTF.

This clonotype was seen at least ten times. The chain carries TRBV7-2 and TRBJ2-2; 11 bases fit TRBD2. The germline gives CDR1 SGHTA, CDR2 FQGNSA. The CDR3 length is 18 residues. The trim removed 5 bases at V and 4 bases at J, leaving 12 bases unmatched. CDR3 DNA sequence: TGTGCCAGCAGCCGAGAAATGCTAGCGGGAGGTAGCACCGGGGAGCTGTTTTTT. Amino acid sequence: CASSREMLAGGSTGELFF.

In its sample, this clonotype was seen many times. The chain couples TRBV28 to TRBJ1-6; D unclear. V was pared by 6 bases and J by 7 bases, with 7 bases between. Germline V gene data show CDR1 as MDHEN and CDR2 as SYDVKM. This CDR3 comprises 12 residues. The CDR3: CASRFSNSPLHF. As DNA, the CDR3 is TGTGCCAGCAGATTTTCCAATTCACCCCTCCACTTT.

There are a few counts of this clonotype. In DNA form, the CDR3 reads TGTGCCAGCAGTTACGGGGGACAGGAAACCTACGAGCAGTACTTC. Translated, it gives CASSYGGQETYEQYF. The chain links TRBV6-2 or TRBV6-3 to TRBJ2-7; 8 nucleotides line up with TRBD1. With 2 bases clipped from V and 2 bases from J, the junction kept 5 bases outside the gene matches. The CDR3 sequence is 15 residues long. CDR1 is MNHEY, CDR2 SVGEGT, per germline.

The chain uses TRBV5-5 and TRBJ1-6; D is ambiguous. Germline CDR1 SGHKS, CDR2 YYEKEE (reference sequence). This CDR3 has 14 residues. The V gene lost 1 base and the J gene lost 8 bases, with 10 bases spanning the gap. The CDR3 nucleotides are TGTGCCAGCAGCTTGCTCCAGTCGGATTCACCCCTCCACTTT. This encodes CASSLLQSDSPLHF.

This chain uses TRBV7-8 with TRBJ2-2, with D unclear. V dropped 5 bases and J dropped 6 bases, with 13 bases sitting between them. CDR1 is SGHVS and CDR2 is FQNEAQ in the germline V gene. This CDR3 comprises 14 residues. The CDR3 spells CASSPSTIPGELFF. The CDR3 region has the DNA TGTGCCAGCAGCCCCAGTACTATACCCGGGGAGCTGTTTTTT. Full variable domain (rest looked up from reference TRBV7-8 and TRBJ2-2): GAGVSQSPRYKVAKRGQDVALRCDPISGHVSLFWYQQALGQGPEFLTYFQNEAQLDKSGLPSDRFFAERPEGSVSTLKIQRTQQEDSAVYLCASSPSTIPGELFFGEGSRLTVL.

This clonotype was observed a handful of times. V usage is TRBV12-3 or TRBV12-4 and J usage is TRBJ1-5, with unresolved D. The CDR3 is made up of 12 amino acids. Trimming pared 4 bases from V and 5 bases from J, leaving 6 bases between. CDR3 sequence reads: CASSYTDQPQHF. As DNA, the CDR3 is TGTGCCAGCAGTTACACGGATCAGCCCCAGCATTTT.

This clonotype has just a few counts. The genes are TRBV24-1 and TRBJ1-5; TRBD1 aligns across 8 bases. The length of the CDR3 is 15 residues. Trimming cost V 4 bases and J 6 bases; bases outside gene matches: 7. Per the germline V gene, CDR1 is KGHDR and CDR2 is SFDVKD. The CDR3 reads CATSDSRGQGQPQHF. In DNA form, the CDR3 reads TGTGCCACCAGTGACTCCAGGGGGCAAGGTCAGCCCCAGCATTTT.

The chain links TRBV5-5 to TRBJ1-1; no clear D. The CDR3 is 14 residues long. Germline CDR1 is SGHKS and CDR2 is YYEKEE (reference sequence). V was cut by 2 bases and J by 6 bases, with 14 bases left in between. DNA of the CDR3: TGTGCCAGCAGCTTAGGTTCGTGGGGAGCTGAAGCTTTCTTT. Amino acid sequence: CASSLGSWGAEAFF.